Listed here is a single TCR beta chain. Its recognized antigen is unknown. Per-base quality was not reported, and no clone a single base away is much larger than it. The entry originates in a study of T cell repertoires in ileal Crohn's disease (dated by TCRdb to between 2018 and 2020). Regarding the research as a whole: The median duration of disease was about 7.3 years, and at the time of surgery 35% of patients were active smokers. Every patient underwent surgery because of a complication, which was stricturing disease in approximately 61% of cases and penetrating disease in roughly 39%. About half of the patients received postoperative therapy: about a dozen received thiopurines and 15 to 20 received anti-TNF agents. MI samples consisted of biopsies taken from the proximal margin of the surgical specimen. Five hundred nanograms of biopsy DNA per sample were submitted for commercial TCRB immunosequencing. TCR repertoire analysis was done in roughly 57 Crohn's disease patients from a prospective multicentre cohort. The study ran alongside a multicentre cohort designed to identify predictors of early endoscopic recurrence after ileocolonic resection. A Rutgeerts score above i0 was used to define endoscopic postoperative recurrence. A total of around 170 mucosal samples from 60 or so patients were sequenced, collected from several sites on the surgical specimen as well as at postoperative endoscopy. General study outcomes and caveats: Compared with CD4 T cells, sorted CD8 T cells contained more high-frequency clones, which suggests that the mucosal expansions were mostly CD8. A significantly higher proportion of clonal expansions was observed in active smokers at surgery than in non-smokers (approximately 26% vs 20%, p=0.02). Only a subgroup of patients, of unstated size, had their mucosal CD4 and CD8 T cells sorted and sequenced. Higher percentages of high-frequency clones at the time of surgery were linked to endoscopic recurrence, and every patient with clonality above 26.8% (18/57) had recurrence.

This specimen's time point label, per the study, means: proximal margin of the surgical specimen (macroscopically non-inflamed). Adults with ileal or ileocolonic Crohn's disease and an indication for ileocolonic resection were eligible for inclusion. Whole ileal mucosal biopsies were kept frozen at -80 degrees C prior to DNA extraction. Genomic DNA was extracted from frozen whole biopsies with a TRizol-based method and quantified on a NanoDrop 2000 spectrophotometer. The junction shows trimming of 6 bases on V and 2 bases on J, plus 13 bases between the germline ends. CDR1 SQVTM and CDR2 ANQGSEA were looked up in the germline V gene. The CDR3 starts with the cysteine, ends with the phenylalanine, and has 14 residues. The sequence is cut down to CDR3 DNA, 42 bases in frame from base 1. Receptor amplification or capture employed the immunoSEQ multiplex PCR assay. Adaptive Biotechnology amplified the CDR3 regions from genomic DNA with a two-step multiplex PCR designed to control amplification bias. Primers covering every V and J gene segment were used in the first PCR, while barcodes and Illumina adapters were added in the second PCR. An Illumina instrument was used to sequence the CDR3 libraries. In the source study's methods: The analysis drew on both the pipelines supplied by the vendor and custom analysis of the raw data in R/Bioconductor running R version 3.3.0. Clonality, which ranges from 0 to 1, was calculated as the inverse of the normalised Shannon entropy across all productive clones. High-frequency clones were defined as the repertoire share of the top 100 clones, retaining only clones passing a 95% confidence test. Overlap between samples was measured with the Morisita-Horn index, while repertoire diversity was measured with the Simpson index. Drawn from immuneACCESS, this table holds only the in-frame rearrangements with V and J called that TCRdb kept. Clones are partly lost; checked studies trace under half to an unresolved V gene and leave the rest unexplained. V, J and clone size are taken as reported in that table, and D and trimming were inferred from the DNA itself. In this sample the table shows roughly 7,200 clones, approximately 78% of which occur a single time. The ten biggest clones cover 25% to 30% of the sample.

This TCR came from an adult with Crohn's disease. The source material was ileal tissue. In this chain, TRBV29-1 is recombined with TRBJ2-2, with the D gene possibly TRBD1 or TRBD2, each one fitting 6 bases. The CDR3 is CSVRGVLNTGELFF. The nucleotide sequence reads TGCAGCGTGAGGGGGGTACTTAACACCGGGGAGCTGTTTTTT.